The 10 T cell receptor beta chains listed next were all sequenced from one sample in a study of blood T cell repertoires in COVID-19. Libraries were prepared by immunoSEQ multiplex PCR; TCRdb keeps only in-frame clonotypes and omits some of them. The sample comprises about 110,000 clones, 80% to 95% of which are singletons, and under 1.5% rests with the top ten. Sequenced sample: peripheral blood. The source is a woman aged 25 to 45 with acute or convalescent COVID-19.

V usage is TRBV7-2 and J usage is TRBJ2-7; weak D call: TRBD2 (5 bases). Germline CDR1 reads SGHTA; CDR2 reads FQGNSA. Trimming shortened V by 3 bases and J by 9 bases, and 15 bases separated the two germline ends. The CDR3 sequence is 13 residues long. Here the CDR3 DNA reads TGTGCCAGCAGCTTGCTCCCCGGCGGGTTGCAGTACTTC. It yields the protein CASSLLPGGLQYF.

The V gene is TRBV7-9, the J gene TRBJ1-1; D might be TRBD1 (5 bases). The V end lost 3 bases, the J end lost 4 bases, and 9 bases lay between the germline ends. The CDR3 extends over 13 amino acids. Looked up from germline, CDR1 is SEHNR and CDR2 is FQNEAQ (reference sequence). This chain's CDR3 is CASSFGRGTEAFF. The CDR3 DNA sequence: TGTGCCAGCAGCTTCGGAAGGGGCACTGAAGCTTTCTTT. The variable domain in full, completed from reference TRBV7-9 and TRBJ1-1, reads DTGVSQNPRHKITKRGQNVTFRCDPISEHNRLYWYRQTLGQGPEFLTYFQNEAQLEKSRLLSDRFSAERPKGSFSTLEIQRTEQGDSAMYLCASSFGRGTEAFFGQGTRLTVV.

The chain uses TRBV28 and TRBJ2-1; TRBD2 matches 9 bases. CDR1 is MDHEN, CDR2 SYDVKM, per germline. The CDR3 has 16 amino acids. V trimming: 5 bases; J trimming: 4 bases; junction bases outside the gene matches: 9. The CDR3 reads CASSKVAGVGYNEQFF. The CDR3 DNA follows: TGTGCCAGCAGTAAAGTAGCGGGGGTGGGTTACAATGAGCAGTTCTTC.

This chain uses TRBV28 with TRBJ2-7; 11 nucleotides agree with TRBD2. The CDR3 loop spans 14 amino acids. J gave up 4 bases and V 2 bases, and 1 base lay outside the gene matches. CDR1 is MDHEN, CDR2 SYDVKM, per germline. The CDR3 nucleotides are TGTGCCAGCAGTTTAAGACTAGCGGGGTACGAGCAGTACTTC. This sequence encodes CASSLRLAGYEQYF.

In regard to this clone: Mismatch with germline at one junction end may stem from a read error. The V and J genes are TRBV4-1 and TRBJ2-3; 9 positions match TRBD2. CDR1 is MGHRA, CDR2 YSYEKL, per germline. CDR3 size: 18 residues. Here the CDR3 reads CASSQELRLAALTDTQYF. The CDR3 DNA reads as TGCGCCAGCAGTCAAGAGCTCCGACTAGCGGCCCTCACAGATACGCAGTATTTT.

The V and J genes are TRBV12-5 and TRBJ2-3, with 14 bases aligning to TRBD2. The V and J ends lost 4 bases and 1 base, in that order; junction bases with no gene match: 10. Germline lookup yields CDR1 LGHNT and CDR2 FRNRAP. This CDR3 contains 19 residues. The CDR3 sequence is CASGSGGLAGGYGTDTQYF. The CDR3, as DNA: TGTGCTAGTGGTTCCGGAGGACTAGCGGGGGGATATGGCACAGATACGCAGTATTTT.

This clone was recorded once. The chain carries TRBV2 and TRBJ2-3, with D perhaps matching TRBD2 (6 bases). Looked up from germline, CDR1 is SNHLY and CDR2 is FYNNEI. The CDR3 covers 16 residues. Trimming cost V 4 bases and J 5 bases, with 19 bases left between them. The CDR3, as DNA: TGTGCCAGCAGTGGTATTGGCGGGATTCGTGGAGATACGCAGTATTTT. Its protein product is CASSGIGGIRGDTQYF.

The rearrangement joins TRBV7-3 to TRBJ2-1, with 8 positions matching TRBD2. V shed 2 bases, J shed 0 bases, and the junction held 3 bases outside the gene matches. Germline loops: CDR1 SGHTA, CDR2 FQGTGA. This CDR3 is 16 amino acids long. The CDR3: CASSLASGFSYNEQFF. In DNA, the CDR3 is TGTGCCAGCAGCTTAGCTAGCGGGTTCTCCTACAATGAGCAGTTCTTC.

The V gene is TRBV28, the J gene TRBJ1-2; D not certain. Trimming pared 3 bases from V and 5 bases from J, leaving 7 bases between. The CDR3 is 12 amino acids. Per germline, CDR1 MDHEN and CDR2 SYDVKM. The CDR3 spells CASSFELYGYTF. The CDR3 DNA reads as TGTGCCAGCAGTTTCGAACTGTATGGCTACACCTTC.

V and J are TRBV4-1 and TRBJ1-1; D might be TRBD1 (6 bases). CDR1 and CDR2 (germline): MGHRA, YSYEKL. V lost 0 bases to trimming and J lost 5 bases, with 13 bases between them. The CDR3 runs 15 residues. In DNA, the CDR3 is TGCGCCAGCAGCCAAGATGGGGGCTGGGGAACTGAAGCTTTCTTT. Translation: CASSQDGGWGTEAFF.